Presented here are 18 T cell receptor beta chains from one specimen sequenced in a study of blood T cells in healthy people across ages. The use of a sample-barcoded 5' primer and a J-beta primer mix characterized a second PCR of about 7 to 12 cycles. MiXCR, applied by TCRdb to the 5' RACE reads, yields one record per CDR3 protein. Among approximately 900,000 distinct CDR3 sequences listed, about 48% were seen once. Specimen: blood. These TCRs come from a man aged 25 to 40 in good health.

This clonotype was found a few times. The chain has TRBV2 and TRBJ2-7, with D perhaps matching TRBD2 (5 bases). V lost 7 bases, J lost 0 bases, and 10 bases lay in between. This CDR3 comprises 13 residues. Per the germline V gene, CDR1 is SNHLY and CDR2 is FYNNEI. This CDR3 is CASIVGNSYEQYF. Written as DNA, the CDR3 is TGTGCCAGCATTGTCGGGAACTCCTACGAGCAGTACTTC.

The chain has TRBV7-2 and TRBJ1-5; D gene unclear. Germline loops: CDR1 SGHTA, CDR2 FQGNSA. Trimming took off 2 bases at V and 5 bases at J, with 7 bases between the two ends. The length of the CDR3 is 13 residues. CDR3 DNA sequence: TGTGCCAGCAGCTTAAGGTTGGATCAGCCCCAGCATTTT. Translating it yields CASSLRLDQPQHF.

The rearrangement joins TRBV28 to TRBJ2-5; D uncertain. CDR3 size: 11 residues. Germline assignment: CDR1 MDHEN and CDR2 SYDVKM. The ends were cut back, 7 bases at V and 4 bases at J, with 7 bases in the middle. CDR3 bases: TGTGCCAGCACCGAGTTAGAGACCCAGTACTTC. Residues: CASTELETQYF. The variable domain in full, with the rest retrieved from reference TRBV28 and TRBJ2-5, is DVKVTQSSRYLVKRTGEKVFLECVQDMDHENMFWYRQDPGLGLRLIYFSYDVKMKEKGDIPEGYSVSREKKERFSLILESASTNQTSMYLCASTELETQYFGPGTRLLVL.

A remark on this clonotype: A read error may produce the germline difference seen at one junction end. V and J are TRBV28 and TRBJ1-2; D possibly corresponds to TRBD1 (5 bases). This CDR3 spans 15 amino acids. Germline loops: CDR1 MDHEN, CDR2 SYDVKM. The CDR3 sequence: CASSLISGGNYGHTF. The CDR3 region has the DNA TGTGCCAGCAGTTTAATTTCGGGGGGGAACTATGGCCACACCTTC.

This clonotype was counted ten times or more. V usage is TRBV11-2 and J usage is TRBJ2-1, with D uncertain. Germline V gene sequence: CDR1 SGHAT, CDR2 FQNNGV. The CDR3 has 15 amino acids. Trimming removed 0 bases at V and 10 bases at J, with 16 bases between. The CDR3: CASSLDRSSLGEQFF. The CDR3 nucleotides read TGTGCCAGCAGCTTAGATCGAAGCTCCCTCGGGGAGCAGTTCTTC.

This sequence joins TRBV27 and TRBJ2-7; a weak D match, TRBD1 (5 bases). Germline V CDR1 and CDR2: MNHEY, SMNVEV (reference sequence). The CDR3 sequence is 13 residues long. V was pared by 7 bases and J by 0 bases, with 10 bases between. Written as DNA, the CDR3 is TGTGCCAGCACCCCCCAGGGCTCCTACGAGCAGTACTTC. Its protein is CASTPQGSYEQYF.

The chain is built from TRBV20-1 and TRBJ1-4; TRBD1 is a possible D gene (6 bases). The germline V gene has CDR1 DFQATT and CDR2 SNEGSKA (reference sequence). The CDR3 is 16 amino acids. The V and J ends lost 3 bases and 8 bases respectively, with 22 bases between them. The CDR3 DNA sequence: TGCAGTGCTAGGGCCGGGGGCTCGGCGGTTCGGGAAAAACTGTTTTTT. Translating it yields CSARAGGSAVREKLFF.

The chain has TRBV24-1 and TRBJ2-2, with TRBD1 as a possible D gene (6 bases). Looked up from germline, CDR1 is KGHDR and CDR2 is SFDVKD. The CDR3 is 17 residues long. V was shortened by 0 bases and J by 0 bases, with 10 bases between the two germline ends. CDR3 residues: CATSDLVGTPNTGELFF. The CDR3 region has the DNA TGTGCCACCAGTGATTTGGTCGGGACACCGAACACCGGGGAGCTGTTTTTT.

This rearrangement joins TRBV5-1 to TRBJ1-1; TRBD1 matches 9 bases. CDR3 length: 14 amino acids. V trimming: 4 bases; J trimming: 6 bases; junction bases outside the gene matches: 7. CDR1 is SGHRS, CDR2 YFSETQ, per germline. CDR3 bases: TGCGCCAGCAGCCTACAGGGGGCGTTTTCTGAAGCTTTCTTT. It codes for CASSLQGAFSEAFF.

This chain links TRBV5-1 with TRBJ2-7; 9 nucleotides align to TRBD2. The end of the DNA fits TRBJ2-5 better, so the J call may be wrong. The CDR3 consists of 17 residues. CDR1 and CDR2 from the germline V gene are SGHRS and YFSETQ. CDR3 loop: CASSLLPTAGGAETQYF. The CDR3 nucleotides read TGCGCCAGCAGCTTGCTTCCCACAGCGGGGGGTGCGGAGACCCAGTACTTC.

In its sample, this clonotype was seen a few times. The chain is built from TRBV7-2 and TRBJ1-1, with 7 bases fitting TRBD1. V was clipped by 6 bases and J by 2 bases; unmatched bases: 9. The CDR3 runs to 15 residues. Germline CDR1 reads SGHTA; CDR2 reads FQGNSA. Here the CDR3 DNA reads TGTGCCAGCAGACCAGACAGGGCGAGTAACACTGAAGCTTTCTTT. Protein product: CASRPDRASNTEAFF.

The J gene is TRBJ2-4, the V gene TRBV4-2; D gene uncertain. The CDR3 consists of 16 residues. Trimming took 0 bases from V and 4 from J, leaving 13 bases between them. The germline gives CDR1 LGHNA, CDR2 YNFKEQ. Written as DNA, the CDR3 is TGTGCCAGCAGCCAAGATGTAATCCCGGCTAAAAACATTCAGTACTTC. It yields the protein CASSQDVIPAKNIQYF.

The CDR3 nucleotides are TGCGCCAGCAGCTTGGAGGGGACCAGGACACAGTTCTTC. It encodes CASSLEGTRTQFF. The gene calls are TRBV5-1 and TRBJ2-1, with D perhaps TRBD1 or TRBD2 (5 bases each). The ends were cut back, 0 bases at V and 13 bases at J, with 14 bases in the middle. This CDR3 is 13 amino acids long. Germline V gene lookup returns CDR1 SGHRS and CDR2 YFSETQ.

The genes are TRBV30 and TRBJ2-7, with 10 bases that match TRBD2. The CDR3 covers 15 residues. Germline V lookup: CDR1 GTSNPN, CDR2 SVGIG (reference sequence). The junction had 4 bases not matched to a gene; V was cut back by 2 bases and J by 0 bases. CDR3 sequence: CAWSSLAGASYEQYF. The CDR3 DNA is TGTGCCTGGAGTAGTCTAGCGGGGGCCTCCTACGAGCAGTACTTC.

The chain has TRBV20-1 and TRBJ2-3; weak D call: TRBD2 (7 bases). The V gene's germline CDR1 is DFQATT and CDR2 SNEGSKA (reference sequence). The CDR3 spans 16 residues. The V gene lost 3 bases and the J gene lost 3 bases, with 19 bases spanning the gap. This chain's CDR3 is CSASRRGGLRTDTQYF. CDR3 coding DNA: TGCAGTGCTAGTCGTCGCGGGGGCCTTCGGACAGATACGCAGTATTTT.

V and J are TRBV11-2 and TRBJ2-7; D is possibly TRBD2 (5 bases). Per the germline V gene, CDR1 is SGHAT and CDR2 is FQNNGV. Trimming shortened V by 0 bases and J by 1 base, and 10 bases separated the two germline ends. CDR3 size: 15 residues. CDR3 in DNA: TGTGCCAGCAGCTTAGACCGGTCGGGATCCTACGAGCAGTACTTC. It codes for CASSLDRSGSYEQYF.

The chain is built from TRBV6-2 or TRBV6-3 and TRBJ2-6; no clear D gene. The CDR3 is 15 residues long. V lost 8 bases and J lost 0, with 11 bases in between. CDR1 MNHEY and CDR2 SVGEGT come from the germline V gene. The chain's CDR3 is CASCRVSSGANVLTF. The CDR3 DNA is TGTGCCAGCTGCCGGGTCTCCTCTGGGGCCAACGTCCTGACTTTC.

This CDR3 reads CASTKWTGVDGYTF. CDR3 coding DNA: TGTGCCAGCACAAAATGGACAGGGGTCGATGGCTACACCTTC. V usage is TRBV7-9 and J usage is TRBJ1-2; 9 bases agree with TRBD1. The J segment lost 6 bases and the V segment lost 7 bases, leaving 9 bases of the junction unmatched. Germline CDR1 is SEHNR and CDR2 is FQNEAQ (reference sequence). The CDR3 totals 14 residues.